The clone carrying this T cell receptor (beta chain) was observed at least ten times. The sample originates from a study of T cell repertoires in cytomegalovirus infection. Across the whole study: In public TCR beta signatures, there were indications of both CMV infection and matching HLA type.

From the reads, TCRdb called clonotypes with MiXCR, one entry per CDR3 protein. Of fewer than 200,000 distinct CDR3 sequences in the sample, over 13% were seen once. The germline V gene encodes CDR1 MNHNY and CDR2 SVGAGI (reference sequence). The CDR3 runs to 18 residues. After removal of 6 bases from V and 2 bases from J, the junction contained 8 bases not matched to a gene. The material sequenced was PBMCs. The chain uses TRBV6-6 and TRBJ2-4, with 15 bases matching TRBD2. The origin of this receptor is a human donor in good health (CMV status not recorded). Some clones in this sample may be carry-over from other donors' samples. CDR3: CASSTGTSGGLTKNIQYF. CDR3 DNA: TGTGCCAGCAGCACCGGGACTAGCGGGGGGTTGACCAAAAACATTCAGTACTTC.